Listed here are 2 T cell receptor beta chains from one sample, sequenced in a study of shared clonotypes between healthy human individuals. The table came from immunoSEQ multiplex PCR; TCRdb's copy has only in-frame clones and leaves some out. Of about 2.4 million clones in the sample, 93% were seen once. Material for sequencing was naive CD4+ T cells from PBMCs. Subset: CD45RA+ positively selected. These TCRs come from a man aged 18 to 29 in good health. Some clones in this sample may be carry-over from other donors' samples.

The chain links TRBV5-1 to TRBJ2-2; 10 bases fit TRBD2. CDR1 SGHRS and CDR2 YFSETQ come from the germline V gene. Losses at the gene ends were 4 bases for V and 1 base for J; bases not matched to a gene: 7. The CDR3 loop spans 17 amino acids. CDR3 nucleotides: TGCGCCAGCAGCGGAAATCCTAGCGGGGGGAACACCGGGGAGCTGTTTTTT. This translates into CASSGNPSGGNTGELFF.

The genes are TRBV7-9 and TRBJ2-4; D gene ambiguous. Trimming took off 6 bases at V and 0 bases at J, with 15 bases between the two ends. This CDR3 is built from 16 residues. Germline CDR1 SEHNR, CDR2 FQNEAQ (reference sequence). The CDR3 is CASSRLQPLAKNIQYF. In DNA, the CDR3 is TGTGCCAGCAGTCGATTGCAGCCCCTAGCCAAAAACATTCAGTACTTC.